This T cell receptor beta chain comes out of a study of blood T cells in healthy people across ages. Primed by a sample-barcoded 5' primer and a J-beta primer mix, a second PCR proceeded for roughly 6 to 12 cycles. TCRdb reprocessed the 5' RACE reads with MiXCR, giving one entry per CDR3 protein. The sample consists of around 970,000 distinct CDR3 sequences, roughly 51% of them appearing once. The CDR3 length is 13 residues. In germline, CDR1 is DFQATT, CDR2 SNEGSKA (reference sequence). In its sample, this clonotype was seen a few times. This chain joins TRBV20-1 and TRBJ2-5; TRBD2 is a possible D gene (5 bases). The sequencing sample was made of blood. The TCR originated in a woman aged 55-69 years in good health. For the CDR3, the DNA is TGCAGCGAGAGGTGGGAGAACGAGGAGACCCAGTACTTC. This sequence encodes CSERWENEETQYF.